These T cell receptor beta chains were read from a single sample in a study of blood T cells in healthy people across ages. Each CDR3 protein is one row after TCRdb ran MiXCR on the 5' RACE reads. The data hold about 680,000 distinct CDR3 sequences, with around 48% observed a single time. The sequencing sample was made of blood. Receptors originate from a woman between 55 and 75 years old in good health. Both conserved end residues are part of each CDR3. Fields, in order: D gene, V gene, clone size, J gene, CDR3 protein, CDR3 DNA. D genes are given only for firm matches. Size is stated for part of the rows, as once, few or many counts, or as a class when the clone is expanded.

D gene: -; V gene: TRBV21-1; clone size: -; J gene: TRBJ2-7; CDR3 protein: CASSTVGTGCYEQYF; CDR3 DNA: TGTGCCAGCAGCACCGTGGGGACAGGATGCTACGAGCAGTACTTC
D gene: -; V gene: TRBV7-3; clone size: -; J gene: TRBJ2-1; CDR3 protein: CASSLGAGTLSYKEQFF; CDR3 DNA: TGTGCCAGCAGCTTAGGGGCCGGGACTCTAAGTTACAAGGAGCAGTTCTTC
D gene: -; V gene: TRBV7-2; clone size: -; J gene: TRBJ2-7; CDR3 protein: CASSLVGLGSYEQYF; CDR3 DNA: TGTGCCAGCAGCCTCGTCGGACTGGGATCCTACGAGCAGTACTTC
D gene: -; V gene: TRBV27; clone size: -; J gene: TRBJ2-7; CDR3 protein: CASSLLGLVGGGDEQYF; CDR3 DNA: TGTGCCAGCAGTTTACTCGGACTAGTGGGAGGGGGGGACGAGCAGTACTTC
D gene: TRBD1; V gene: TRBV20-1; clone size: few; J gene: TRBJ2-7; CDR3 protein: CSTPRQGREQYF; CDR3 DNA: TGCAGTACCCCAAGACAGGGGCGTGAGCAGTACTTC
D gene: TRBD2; V gene: TRBV20-1; clone size: few; J gene: TRBJ2-1; CDR3 protein: CSAKGLAGRYNEQFF; CDR3 DNA: TGCAGTGCTAAGGGACTAGCGGGACGTTACAATGAGCAGTTCTTC
D gene: TRBD2; V gene: TRBV7-2; clone size: -; J gene: TRBJ2-1; CDR3 protein: CASSPLAGLRNEQFF; CDR3 DNA: TGTGCCAGCAGCCCTCTAGCGGGCCTGCGCAATGAGCAGTTCTTC
D gene: -; V gene: TRBV20-1; clone size: -; J gene: TRBJ2-1; CDR3 protein: CSARRVITNEQFF; CDR3 DNA: TGCAGTGCTAGGAGGGTAATAACGAATGAGCAGTTCTTC
D gene: -; V gene: TRBV20-1; clone size: few; J gene: TRBJ2-5; CDR3 protein: CSAVGLAGVSETQYF; CDR3 DNA: TGCAGTGCTGTCGGTCTAGCCGGGGTATCAGAGACCCAGTACTTC
D gene: -; V gene: TRBV6-5; clone size: once; J gene: TRBJ1-5; CDR3 protein: CASHIGLLGNQPQHF; CDR3 DNA: TGTGCCAGCCACATCGGGCTATTAGGGAATCAGCCCCAGCATTTT
D gene: -; V gene: TRBV10-3; clone size: -; J gene: TRBJ2-7; CDR3 protein: CAISGSSGQSYEQYF; CDR3 DNA: TGTGCCATCAGTGGTTCCTCAGGACAGTCCTACGAGCAGTACTTC
D gene: -; V gene: TRBV20-1; clone size: few; J gene: TRBJ2-2; CDR3 protein: CSARDASNTGELFF; CDR3 DNA: TGCAGTGCTAGAGATGCATCGAACACCGGGGAGCTGTTTTTT
D gene: -; V gene: TRBV20-1; clone size: -; J gene: TRBJ2-4; CDR3 protein: CSARDVRDGLSYERYF; CDR3 DNA: TGCAGTGCTAGAGATGTGAGGGATGGCCTGTCCTACGAGCGGTACTTC
D gene: -; V gene: TRBV6-1; clone size: -; J gene: TRBJ1-1; CDR3 protein: CASSRQLMNTEAFF; CDR3 DNA: TGTGCCAGCAGTAGACAGCTAATGAACACTGAAGCTTTCTTT
D gene: -; V gene: TRBV4-2; clone size: -; J gene: TRBJ2-6; CDR3 protein: CASSRGAWTSGANVLTF; CDR3 DNA: TGTGCCAGCAGCCGTGGGGCGTGGACCTCTGGGGCCAACGTCCTGACTTTC
D gene: -; V gene: TRBV6-2/TRBV6-3; clone size: -; J gene: TRBJ1-2; CDR3 protein: CASRIFYGYTF; CDR3 DNA: TGTGCCAGCCGAATCTTCTATGGCTACACCTTC
D gene: -; V gene: TRBV20-1; clone size: few; J gene: TRBJ1-4; CDR3 protein: CSAIYLDGKLFF; CDR3 DNA: TGCAGTGCTATTTACCTGGACGGGAAACTGTTTTTT
D gene: -; V gene: TRBV20-1; clone size: -; J gene: TRBJ1-6; CDR3 protein: CSAREGGGVSSPLHF; CDR3 DNA: TGCAGTGCTAGAGAAGGTGGGGGTGTAAGTTCACCCCTCCACTTT
D gene: -; V gene: TRBV5-1; clone size: -; J gene: TRBJ1-2; CDR3 protein: CVSSLYGGYTF; CDR3 DNA: TGCGTCAGCAGCTTGTACGGGGGCTACACCTTC
D gene: -; V gene: TRBV6-6; clone size: few; J gene: TRBJ1-2; CDR3 protein: CASSPGGRAENYGYTF; CDR3 DNA: TGTGCCAGCAGTCCCGGGGGCAGGGCCGAAAACTATGGCTACACCTTC